Many counts were recorded for the clone carrying this T cell receptor beta chain. Its antigen is unidentified. The record originates from a study of CD8 T cells in ankylosing spondylitis. The study, taken as a whole, reports: A motif of 7 to 9 highly homologous TCR beta variants was seen as apparently characteristic of ankylosing spondylitis blood.

The CDR3 runs to 13 residues. Germline CDR1 is SGDLS and CDR2 is YYNGEE. The V end lost 3 bases, the J end lost 0 bases, and 6 bases lay between the germline ends. With molecular barcodes, quantitative 5'-RACE was used to make the TCR beta libraries. TCRdb re-called the 5' RACE reads with MiXCR, one entry per CDR3 protein. This table has approximately 42,000 distinct CDR3 sequences, under 5% appearing once. The material sequenced was blood, either unsorted or a sorted T cell fraction (not recorded which). The genes are TRBV9 and TRBJ2-5; D call uncertain. The source of this sequence is a female donor with ankylosing spondylitis or in good health (not recorded which). The DNA for the CDR3 is TGTGCCAGCAGCGGGGCGAACCAAGAGACCCAGTACTTC. Its translation is CASSGANQETQYF.